Following are 10 T cell receptor beta chains from one sample sequenced in a study of Ad26.COV2.S vaccination and SARS-CoV-2 variants (dated by TCRdb to about 2021). The receptor library was made with the immunoSEQ multiplex PCR assay. TCRdb holds this immuneACCESS table with in-frame rearrangements only. Some clones are missing; in checked studies, unresolved V genes explain under half, and the rest has no known cause. This sample has under 150,000 clones in its table, and about nine tenths of those were observed once. In total, the top ten clones hold 5% of the sample. Interpreted using the paper, the time point label stands for: individuals recovered from natural SARS-CoV-2 infection. The sample was peripheral blood, taken after recovery from COVID-19. Every receptor here comes from a human donor who had recovered from COVID-19.

The gene calls are TRBV5-1 and TRBJ2-6, with D possibly TRBD1 on 5 matching bases. V was cut by 0 bases and J by 0 bases, with 13 bases left in between. Germline V gene sequence: CDR1 SGHRS, CDR2 YFSETQ. This CDR3 has 18 amino acids. CDR3 nucleotides: TGCGCCAGCAGCTTGGGGGGCTCCGCCGGCTCTGGGGCCAACGTCCTGACTTTC. Protein: CASSLGGSAGSGANVLTF.

This chain joins TRBV5-6 and TRBJ1-2; D is unclear. Germline V gives CDR1 SGHDT, CDR2 YYEEEE. The CDR3 sequence is 14 residues long. V was trimmed by 6 bases and J by 8 bases, leaving 20 bases between them. Here the CDR3 reads CASTRGRGIEGYTF. The CDR3 region has the DNA TGTGCCAGCACCCGGGGTAGAGGAATAGAAGGCTACACCTTC. Filled out from reference TRBV5-6 and TRBJ1-2, the complete variable domain reads DAGVTQSPTHLIKTRGQQVTLRCSPKSGHDTVSWYQQALGQGPQFIFQYYEEEERQRGNFPDRFSGHQFPNYSSELNVNALLLGDSALYLCASTRGRGIEGYTFGSGTRLTVV.

J is TRBJ2-3 and V is TRBV7-2; 13 bases match TRBD2. The CDR3 extends over 19 amino acids. Germline V gene sequence: CDR1 SGHTA, CDR2 FQGNSA. V lost 5 bases, J lost 0 bases, and 11 bases stayed unmatched. The CDR3 loop is CASSAPRLAGGPSTDTQYF. CDR3 coding DNA: TGTGCCAGCAGCGCGCCCAGACTAGCGGGGGGTCCTAGCACAGATACGCAGTATTTT.

The rearrangement uses TRBV19 and TRBJ2-7, with D unclear. The CDR3 totals 11 residues. V was cut by 6 bases and J by 5 bases, with 8 bases left in between. Germline CDR1 is LNHDA and CDR2 is SQIVND (reference sequence). The CDR3 DNA is TGTGCCAGTAGAGACCGAGACGAGCAGTACTTC. It specifies CASRDRDEQYF. Drawing the rest from reference TRBV19 and TRBJ2-7, the complete variable domain is DGGITQSPKYLFRKEGQNVTLSCEQNLNHDAMYWYRQDPGQGLRLIYYSQIVNDFQKGDIAEGYSVSREKKESFPLTVTSAQKNPTAFYLCASRDRDEQYFGPGTRLTVT.

The chain couples TRBV5-8 to TRBJ2-7; TRBD1 aligns across 10 bases. V lost 3 bases, J lost 0 bases, and 3 bases stayed unmatched. The CDR3 has 15 amino acids. From germline, CDR1 is SGHTS and CDR2 YDEGEE. The CDR3 sequence: CASSSWTGGSYEQYF. CDR3 DNA sequence: TGTGCCAGCAGCTCCTGGACAGGGGGCTCCTACGAGCAGTACTTC.

V and J are TRBV6-5 and TRBJ2-5; D not certain. The germline gives CDR1 MNHEY, CDR2 SVGAGI. V was trimmed by 4 bases and J by 4 bases, leaving 13 bases between them. The CDR3 sequence is 14 residues long. CDR3 sequence reads: CASSSMGYRETQYF. The CDR3 DNA reads TGTGCCAGCAGTTCAATGGGGTATAGAGAGACCCAGTACTTC.

The J gene is TRBJ1-1, the V gene TRBV5-1; perhaps TRBD1 as D (6 bases). The V and J ends lost 6 bases and 1 base respectively, with 10 bases between them. Per germline, CDR1 SGHRS and CDR2 YFSETQ. The CDR3 loop spans 13 amino acids. The CDR3 region is CASTQQGNTEAFF. Written as DNA, the CDR3 is TGCGCCAGCACCCAACAGGGGAACACTGAAGCTTTCTTT.

This clone has just one count. The chain links TRBV6-2 or TRBV6-3 to TRBJ1-2; the D is unclear. The CDR3 consists of 15 residues. The germline V and J ends were trimmed by 0 bases and 8 bases, with 16 bases remaining between them. Germline V lookup: CDR1 MNHEY, CDR2 SVGEGT. The CDR3 DNA follows: TGTGCCAGCAGTTACTCCCCTCGGGAGGGCGGCGGCTACACCTTC. It yields the protein CASSYSPREGGGYTF.

The rearrangement links TRBV6-6 to TRBJ1-1; no clear D. The CDR3 runs 13 residues. V lost 6 bases to trimming and J lost 3 bases, with 11 bases between them. CDR1 MNHNY and CDR2 SVGAGI come from the germline V gene (reference sequence). CDR3 protein: CASREGEYTEAFF. The CDR3 DNA reads as TGTGCCAGCAGAGAGGGCGAGTACACTGAAGCTTTCTTT.

The table lists this clone with a few counts. The chain has TRBV2 and TRBJ2-3; TRBD2 might be the D (6 bases). The CDR3 runs 15 residues. Germline assignment: CDR1 SNHLY and CDR2 FYNNEI. V lost 6 bases and J 1 base, leaving 14 bases between the germline ends. DNA of the CDR3: TGTGCCAGCAGAGGACTATCAGATCGCACAGATACGCAGTATTTT. Amino acids: CASRGLSDRTDTQYF. Supplemented by reference TRBV2 and TRBJ2-3, the full variable domain reads EPEVTQTPSHQVTQMGQEVILRCVPISNHLYFYWYRQILGQKVEFLVSFYNNEISEKSEIFDDQFSVERPDGSNFTLKIRSTKLEDSAMYFCASRGLSDRTDTQYFGPGTRLTVL.